This record covers a single T cell receptor (beta chain). As yet, its antigen is unknown. Roughly 10 milliliters was the volume of peripheral blood drawn from each donor. This entry is derived from a study of blood T cells in healthy people across ages. Study-level information: T cells yielded about one barcoded beta molecule per two cells through template switching. Study-wide results and limits: The unknown donor CMV status may have confounded expanded clonotype changes. No conclusive comparison of naive versus antigen-experienced cells was possible with unsorted PBMCs.

With a J-beta primer mix and a sample-barcoded 5' primer, a second PCR ran about 7 to 12 cycles. TCRdb independently ran MiXCR on the 5' RACE reads; one entry per CDR3 protein. Altogether about 1.6 million distinct CDR3 sequences are present, roughly 32% being singletons, with the ten largest covering 11%. CDR3 length: 14 amino acids. Trimming took 4 bases from V and 6 from J; bases not matched to a gene: 6. Germline lookup yields CDR1 SGDLS and CDR2 YYNGEE. The TCR comes from a woman younger than 45 in good health. The chain has TRBV9 and TRBJ2-3, with TRBD2 matching 9 bases. Sequencing used blood. CDR3 loop: CASSRSGRMDTQYF. CDR3 nucleotide sequence: TGTGCCAGCAGCAGGAGCGGGAGGATGGATACGCAGTATTTT.